The entry that follows covers one T cell receptor beta chain sequence. Its target is not known. This record belongs to a study of CD8 T cells in ankylosing spondylitis. Study results and limitations: A CD8+ phenotype characterized the disease-linked clones, which were relatively rare in peripheral blood. As reported, disease-linked clones showed significant enrichment in matched ankylosing spondylitis synovial fluid.

TCRdb called the 5' RACE reads again in MiXCR, with one record for every CDR3 protein. The sample lists approximately 240,000 distinct CDR3 sequences, about 24% occurring once. In germline, CDR1 is DFQATT, CDR2 SNEGSKA (reference sequence). CDR3 length equals 14 residues. Trimming stripped 2 bases from V and 3 bases from J, with 14 bases between. The source is a male donor with ankylosing spondylitis or in good health (not recorded which). The J gene is TRBJ2-7, the V gene TRBV20-1, with TRBD1 as a possible D gene (5 bases). Sequenced: blood, either unsorted or a sorted T cell fraction (not recorded which). CDR3 amino acids: CSARSWTNNYEQYF. The DNA of the CDR3 is TGCAGTGCTAGATCCTGGACAAACAACTACGAGCAGTACTTC.